This TCR beta chain was documented in a study of T cells after yellow fever vaccination. General study findings and limits: Post-booster repertoires again held most primary-vaccination clones (about 96% CD4, about 88% CD8).

Each CDR3 protein is one row after TCRdb ran MiXCR on the 5' RACE reads. The sample lists 450,000 to 600,000 distinct CDR3 sequences, about 13% seen once, with over 11% in the top ten. This clonotype was recorded a few times. Its specificity is not known. V trimming: 0 bases; J trimming: 3 bases; junction bases outside the gene matches: 5. The CDR3 is 16 amino acids. Germline V gene lookup returns CDR1 MNHEY and CDR2 SVGAGI. The sequenced sample was PBMCs, obtained on the day of the yellow fever booster vaccination. V gene TRBV6-5 combines with J gene TRBJ2-7, with 10 bases matching TRBD2. The source is a man aged 30 to 39 who received the YFV17D yellow fever vaccine. CDR3 protein: CASSYSLLAGYYEQYF. DNA for the CDR3: TGTGCCAGCAGTTACTCGTTACTAGCGGGGTACTACGAGCAGTACTTC.